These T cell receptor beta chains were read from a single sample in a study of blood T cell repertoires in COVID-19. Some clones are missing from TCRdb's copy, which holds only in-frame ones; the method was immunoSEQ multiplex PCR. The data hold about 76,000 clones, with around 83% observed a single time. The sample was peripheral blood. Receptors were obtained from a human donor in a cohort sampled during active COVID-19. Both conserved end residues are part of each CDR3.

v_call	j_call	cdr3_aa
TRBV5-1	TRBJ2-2	CASSLVAGNTGELFF
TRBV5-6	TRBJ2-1	CASSLGQPGNEQFF
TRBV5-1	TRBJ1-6	CASSLAGFNSPLHF
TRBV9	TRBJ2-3	CASSVLDTDTQYF
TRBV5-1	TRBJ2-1	CASSPWTSGGEQFF
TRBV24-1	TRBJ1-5	CATSEGGYSNQPQHF
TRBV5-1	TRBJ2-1	CASSPGQFYNEQFF
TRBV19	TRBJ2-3	CASSIGQGDTDTQYF
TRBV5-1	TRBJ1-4	CASRPTAATNEKLFF
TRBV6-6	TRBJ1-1	CASSYSLGGPNTEAFF
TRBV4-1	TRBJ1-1	CASTQPEVGTEAFF
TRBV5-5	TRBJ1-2	CASSTPDRGWGYGYTF
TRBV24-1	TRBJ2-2	CATSDPRGTGELFF
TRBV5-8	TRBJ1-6	CASSLDRGLIGSPLHF
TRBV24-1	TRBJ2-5	CATSDQGWETQYF
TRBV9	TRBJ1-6	CASSPLDRIYNSPLHF
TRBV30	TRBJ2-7	CAWKGAPYEQYF
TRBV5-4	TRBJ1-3	CASSWGDRGGDTIYF
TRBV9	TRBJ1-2	CASSVGGGIYGYTF
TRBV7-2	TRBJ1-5	CASSSGQGRNQPQHF
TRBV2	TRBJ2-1	CASSEDGKEVEFF
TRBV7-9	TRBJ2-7	CASTFGRGSYEQYF
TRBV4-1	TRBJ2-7	CASSQDASGGTTYEQYF
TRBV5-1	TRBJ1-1	CASSWGQRGTEAFF
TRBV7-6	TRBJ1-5	CASSPIGGVSNQPQHF
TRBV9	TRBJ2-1	CASSSPGQGNEQFF
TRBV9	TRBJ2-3	CASSARLTSSDTQYF
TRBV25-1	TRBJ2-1	CATNQGARNEQFF
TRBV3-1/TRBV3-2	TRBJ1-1	CASSQALLSTEAFF
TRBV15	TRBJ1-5	CATSRGQNQPQHF
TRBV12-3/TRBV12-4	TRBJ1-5	CASTPAGGQPQHF
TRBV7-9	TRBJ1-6	CASSPELGLGNSPLHF
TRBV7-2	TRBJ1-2	CASSPRDRSDHGYTF
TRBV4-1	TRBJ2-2	CASSSRRRQGVILLANTGELFF
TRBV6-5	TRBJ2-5	CASSYNGEGETQYF
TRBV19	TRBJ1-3	CASSMGGTSGNTIYF
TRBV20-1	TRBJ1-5	CSASTGTGWVYSNQPQHF
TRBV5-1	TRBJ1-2	CASSFQGAVDGYTF
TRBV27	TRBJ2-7	CASSLAGGSTYEQYF
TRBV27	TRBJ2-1	CASSSRRIRKRRNNEQFF
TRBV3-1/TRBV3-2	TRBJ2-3	CASSHHRGNTDTQYF
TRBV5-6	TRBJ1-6	CASSLGAKYSPLHF
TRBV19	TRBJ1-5	CASSMARGQPQHF
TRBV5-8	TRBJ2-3	CASSLAGQGTDTQYF
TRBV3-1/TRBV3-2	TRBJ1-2	CASSQARVSGCTF
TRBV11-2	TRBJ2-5	CASSSRTGYQETQYF
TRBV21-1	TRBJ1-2	CASSKARSGGYTF
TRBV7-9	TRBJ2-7	CASSGRDRGTYEQYF
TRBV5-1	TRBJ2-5	CASSLGGSGTQETQYF